The sequence of this T cell receptor beta chain was determined in a study of graft-versus-host responses after intestinal transplantation. Only in-frame clones appear in the TCRdb table, and some are missing; sequencing was by immunoSEQ multiplex PCR. This sample yields 75,000 to 100,000 clones, of which 85% to 95% are seen a single time; less than 0.6% belongs to the top ten. Germline V gene sequence: CDR1 MNHNS, CDR2 SASEGT. The germline V and J ends were trimmed by 6 bases and 5 bases, with 14 bases remaining between them. This CDR3 has 14 residues. Study outcomes and limitations: Allograft graft-versus-host to host-versus-graft clonal ratios ran high in patients with graft-donor T cell macrochimerism.

With regard to this clone: Its antigen is still unknown.

The chain recombines TRBV6-1 with TRBJ1-5, with D unresolved. The starting material was unstimulated CD8+ T cells sorted from spleen or lymph node cells, obtained before intestinal transplant. The TCR originated in a human donor who received an intestinal transplant. As DNA, the CDR3 is TGTGCCAGCAGCCCCGGGGTTGGGTATCAGCCCCAGCATTTT. Its translation: CASSPGVGYQPQHF.